The rows below give T cell receptor beta chains drawn from one sample of a study of T cells in Graves' hyperthyroidism and ophthalmopathy. Via MiXCR, TCRdb re-called the multiplex PCR reads, giving one row per CDR3 protein. The sample lists some 500,000 distinct CDR3 sequences, roughly a quarter occurring once. Specimen: blood. The receptors were gathered from a woman aged 25 to 39 with Graves' ophthalmopathy. Each CDR3 is given with its conserved first and last residue. The D gene is left open where the match is weak. For some rows the clone size is stated as once, few or many, or as a class when expanded; others skip it.

j_gene: TRBJ2-7
v_gene: TRBV15
d_gene: .
abundance: many
CDR3aa: CATSRAVSYEQYF
CDR3nt: TGTGCCACCAGCAGAGCAGTAAGCTACGAGCAGTACTTC

j_gene: TRBJ2-7
v_gene: TRBV4-2
d_gene: .
abundance: few
CDR3aa: CASSQEIQGSYEQYF
CDR3nt: TGTGCCAGCAGCCAAGAGATACAGGGCTCCTACGAGCAGTACTTC

j_gene: TRBJ1-5
v_gene: TRBV6-5
d_gene: .
abundance: many
CDR3aa: CASSYSYLGGGNQPQHF
CDR3nt: TGTGCCAGCAGTTACTCGTATCTGGGGGGCGGCAATCAGCCCCAGCATTTT

j_gene: TRBJ1-2
v_gene: TRBV4-2
d_gene: TRBD1
abundance: many
CDR3aa: CASSPDRGGDGYTF
CDR3nt: TGTGCCAGCAGCCCCGACAGGGGAGGGGATGGCTACACCTTC

j_gene: TRBJ2-7
v_gene: TRBV24-1
d_gene: .
abundance: .
CDR3aa: CATNCRVTYEQYF
CDR3nt: TGTGCCACCAATTGCAGGGTGACCTACGAGCAGTACTTC

j_gene: TRBJ1-1
v_gene: TRBV6-1
d_gene: .
abundance: many
CDR3aa: CASSEDARWGTEAFF
CDR3nt: TGTGCCAGCAGTGAAGACGCCAGGTGGGGCACTGAAGCTTTCTTT

j_gene: TRBJ1-2
v_gene: TRBV12-3/TRBV12-4
d_gene: TRBD1
abundance: many
CDR3aa: CASSYLNRGSGYTF
CDR3nt: TGTGCCAGCAGTTACCTCAACAGGGGTAGTGGCTACACCTTC

j_gene: TRBJ1-1
v_gene: TRBV5-1
d_gene: TRBD1
abundance: many
CDR3aa: CASSSRTGESEAFF
CDR3nt: TGCGCCAGCAGCTCCAGGACAGGGGAATCAGAAGCTTTCTTT

j_gene: TRBJ1-2
v_gene: TRBV5-1
d_gene: TRBD1
abundance: many
CDR3aa: CASSGGTAPGYGYTF
CDR3nt: TGCGCCAGCAGCGGAGGGACAGCCCCCGGCTATGGCTACACCTTC

j_gene: TRBJ2-7
v_gene: TRBV29-1
d_gene: .
abundance: many
CDR3aa: CSVVPTDYEQYF
CDR3nt: TGCAGCGTTGTCCCCACGGACTACGAGCAGTACTTC

j_gene: TRBJ1-5
v_gene: TRBV6-5
d_gene: TRBD1
abundance: many
CDR3aa: CASSPGTGQNQPQHF
CDR3nt: TGTGCCAGCAGCCCAGGGACAGGGCAGAATCAGCCCCAGCATTTT

j_gene: TRBJ1-1
v_gene: TRBV10-3
d_gene: TRBD1
abundance: few
CDR3aa: CATEDREGTEAFF
CDR3nt: TGTGCCACCGAAGACAGGGAGGGCACTGAAGCTTTCTTT

j_gene: TRBJ1-1
v_gene: TRBV12-3/TRBV12-4
d_gene: .
abundance: .
CDR3aa: CASSPPTHDGGSTEAFF
CDR3nt: TGTGCCAGCAGTCCCCCGACTCACGATGGTGGGAGCACTGAAGCTTTCTTT

j_gene: TRBJ1-1
v_gene: TRBV29-1
d_gene: .
abundance: many
CDR3aa: CSVGGTEAFF
CDR3nt: TGCAGCGTTGGAGGGACTGAAGCTTTCTTT

j_gene: TRBJ1-2
v_gene: TRBV18
d_gene: .
abundance: few
CDR3aa: CASSPEQATYYGYTF
CDR3nt: TGTGCCAGCTCACCAGAACAGGCGACATACTATGGCTACACCTTC

j_gene: TRBJ1-1
v_gene: TRBV7-9
d_gene: TRBD1
abundance: many
CDR3aa: CASSLVPGGNTEAFF
CDR3nt: TGTGCCAGCAGCTTAGTACCAGGGGGGAACACTGAAGCTTTCTTT

j_gene: TRBJ2-7
v_gene: TRBV20-1
d_gene: TRBD1
abundance: .
CDR3aa: CSASRDSSSYEQYF
CDR3nt: TGCAGTGCCAGCCGGGACAGTAGCTCCTACGAGCAGTACTTC

j_gene: TRBJ1-1
v_gene: TRBV6-1
d_gene: TRBD1
abundance: .
CDR3aa: CAGRTGRNTEAFF
CDR3nt: TGTGCCGGGAGGACAGGGCGGAACACTGAAGCTTTCTTT

j_gene: TRBJ1-1
v_gene: TRBV4-3
d_gene: .
abundance: many
CDR3aa: CASSQDFRGRWAFF
CDR3nt: TGCGCCAGCAGCCAAGATTTTAGGGGTCGTTGGGCTTTCTTT

j_gene: TRBJ2-7
v_gene: TRBV6-5
d_gene: TRBD2
abundance: many
CDR3aa: CASSYTLAGGGSYEQYF
CDR3nt: TGTGCCAGCAGTTACACCCTAGCGGGGGGCGGCTCCTACGAGCAGTACTTC

j_gene: TRBJ2-7
v_gene: TRBV7-2
d_gene: .
abundance: .
CDR3aa: CASSSPPSAYEQYF
CDR3nt: TGTGCCAGCAGCTCCCCCCCAAGCGCCTACGAGCAGTACTTC

j_gene: TRBJ1-5
v_gene: TRBV24-1
d_gene: .
abundance: few
CDR3aa: CATSADRAYSNQPQHF
CDR3nt: TGTGCCACCAGTGCAGACAGAGCTTATAGCAATCAGCCCCAGCATTTT

j_gene: TRBJ2-2
v_gene: TRBV2
d_gene: .
abundance: .
CDR3aa: CASSEAVAGELFF
CDR3nt: TGTGCCAGCAGTGAGGCTGTAGCCGGGGAGCTGTTTTTT

j_gene: TRBJ2-7
v_gene: TRBV20-1
d_gene: TRBD2
abundance: .
CDR3aa: CSARETSGPYEQYF
CDR3nt: TGCAGTGCTAGAGAGACTAGCGGGCCCTACGAGCAGTACTTC

j_gene: TRBJ1-5
v_gene: TRBV3-1
d_gene: .
abundance: few
CDR3aa: CASSQQVDQPQHF
CDR3nt: TGTGCCAGCAGCCAACAGGTTGATCAGCCCCAGCATTTT

j_gene: TRBJ2-2
v_gene: TRBV9
d_gene: .
abundance: few
CDR3aa: CASSVYQGWGGELFF
CDR3nt: TGTGCCAGCAGCGTGTACCAGGGCTGGGGCGGGGAGCTGTTTTTT

j_gene: TRBJ2-7
v_gene: TRBV7-8
d_gene: TRBD2
abundance: .
CDR3aa: CASSSWTSGEYEQYF
CDR3nt: TGTGCCAGCAGCTCTTGGACTAGCGGGGAATACGAGCAGTACTTC

j_gene: TRBJ1-2
v_gene: TRBV27
d_gene: .
abundance: many
CDR3aa: CASKDGNYGYTF
CDR3nt: TGTGCCAGCAAGGACGGGAACTATGGCTACACCTTC

j_gene: TRBJ2-7
v_gene: TRBV20-1
d_gene: .
abundance: few
CDR3aa: CSARETGLAEQYF
CDR3nt: TGCAGTGCTAGAGAAACTGGGTTAGCCGAGCAGTACTTC

j_gene: TRBJ2-7
v_gene: TRBV29-1
d_gene: TRBD1
abundance: many
CDR3aa: CSVGKYDRVSYEQYF
CDR3nt: TGCAGCGTGGGCAAGTACGACAGGGTATCCTACGAGCAGTACTTC

j_gene: TRBJ2-2
v_gene: TRBV11-3
d_gene: .
abundance: many
CDR3aa: CASSSRTMNTGELFF
CDR3nt: TGTGCCAGCAGCTCCCGGACCATGAACACCGGGGAGCTGTTTTTT

j_gene: TRBJ2-7
v_gene: TRBV6-5
d_gene: .
abundance: once
CDR3aa: CASSWLGSYEQYF
CDR3nt: TGTGCCAGCAGTTGGCTCGGCTCCTACGAGCAGTACTTC

j_gene: TRBJ1-6
v_gene: TRBV7-3
d_gene: .
abundance: .
CDR3aa: CASSTARDSPLHF
CDR3nt: TGTGCCAGCAGCACCGCCAGGGATTCACCCCTCCACTTT

j_gene: TRBJ2-2
v_gene: TRBV6-2/TRBV6-3
d_gene: .
abundance: many
CDR3aa: CASSYGGWGQMNTGELFF
CDR3nt: TGTGCCAGCAGTTACGGGGGTTGGGGACAAATGAACACCGGGGAGCTGTTTTTT

j_gene: TRBJ1-5
v_gene: TRBV7-9
d_gene: .
abundance: many
CDR3aa: CASSPTGETPQHF
CDR3nt: TGTGCCAGCAGCCCAACAGGAGAGACGCCCCAGCATTTT